This TCR beta chain is drawn from a study of cytomegalovirus exposure and HLA in healthy donors. On this clone itself: What it recognizes is unknown.

Notes on the study in general: In a later analysis, several top co-occurrence clusters appeared linked to parvovirus B19, influenza, CMV and Epstein-Barr virus. Cytomegalovirus association was listed for about 150 TCR beta chains. The classifier was said to identify cytomegalovirus status with high specificity and sensitivity.

The CDR3 runs to 16 residues. The J segment lost 0 bases and the V segment lost 2 bases, leaving 4 bases of the junction unmatched. Germline V CDR1 and CDR2: SGHRS, YFSETQ. This PCR relied on a set of 60 Vbeta primers and 13 Jbeta primers. TCRdb keeps only in-frame clones here, not all; method: immunoSEQ multiplex PCR. The sample lists approximately 110,000 clones; around three quarters were seen once. This chain connects TRBV5-1 to TRBJ2-1; TRBD2 matches 8 bases. The receptor's source is a woman aged 50 to 60 in good health and CMV-seropositive. Specimen: PBMCs. CDR3 nucleotides: TGCGCCAGCAGCTTTAGCGGGACCAGCTCCTACAATGAGCAGTTCTTC. Amino acid sequence: CASSFSGTSSYNEQFF.